This entry lists 22 T cell receptor beta chains sequenced from one sample in a study of blood T cell repertoires in COVID-19. Assay: immunoSEQ multiplex PCR; the TCRdb copy retains only in-frame clones and omits some. The sample holds 150,000 to 200,000 clones, approximately 86% seen once. Material for sequencing was peripheral blood. These receptors were obtained from a man in his forties or fifties with active or convalescent COVID-19.

The CDR3 coding sequence is TGCGCCAGCAGCCAAGGCACGCGGGGGGGTTACAATGAGCAGTTCTTC. Protein sequence: CASSQGTRGGYNEQFF. The chain carries TRBV4-1 and TRBJ2-1, with 9 bases lining up with TRBD2. V shed 1 base and J 4 bases; nucleotides not matched to a gene: 5. This CDR3 region has 16 residues. Germline values: CDR1 MGHRA, CDR2 YSYEKL.

The CDR3 loop reads CASSPDRLAAYNEQFF. The CDR3, as DNA: TGTGCCAGCAGTCCGGACAGACTAGCGGCCTACAATGAGCAGTTCTTC. The V call is TRBV6-4, the J call TRBJ2-1; 9 bases agree with TRBD2. The ends lost 5 bases at V and 2 bases at J; junction bases unmatched: 7. There are 16 residues in the CDR3. CDR1 is MRHNA and CDR2 is SNTAGT in the germline V gene.

The rearrangement uses TRBV27 and TRBJ2-7; the D gene is possibly TRBD2 (5 bases). The V gene lost 4 bases and the J gene lost 2 bases, with 18 bases spanning the gap. The length of the CDR3 is 16 residues. The germline gives CDR1 MNHEY, CDR2 SMNVEV (reference sequence). CDR3 nucleotides: TGTGCCAGCAGTTCCAACATAATGACGGGGACCTACGAGCAGTACTTC. Translated: CASSSNIMTGTYEQYF.

The chain links TRBV18 to TRBJ1-1, with D tentatively TRBD1 (5 bases). Germline V gene data show CDR1 as KGHSH and CDR2 as LQKENI. The CDR3 covers 14 residues. Trimming removed 5 bases at V and 1 base at J, with 11 bases between. CDR3 loop: CASSTNTGNTEAFF. The CDR3 DNA reads as TGTGCCAGCTCAACAAATACAGGGAACACTGAAGCTTTCTTT.

The chain recombines TRBV10-1 with TRBJ1-2, with 9 bases fitting TRBD1. The CDR3 runs to 12 residues. Losses at the gene ends were 9 bases for V and 5 bases for J; bases not matched to a gene: 4. CDR1 and CDR2 from the germline V gene are WNHNN and SYGVQD (reference sequence). DNA of the CDR3: TGCGCCAGTCGACAGGGGGAATATGGCTACACCTTC. It is translated as CASRQGEYGYTF.

This chain links TRBV7-8 with TRBJ1-6; no definite D call. This CDR3 spans 17 amino acids. The germline gives CDR1 SGHVS, CDR2 FQNEAQ. V was shortened by 1 base and J by 0 bases, with 10 bases between the two germline ends. The chain's CDR3 is CASSLGVASSYNSPLHF. The CDR3 DNA is TGTGCCAGCAGCTTAGGAGTAGCTAGCTCCTATAATTCACCCCTCCACTTT.

V gene TRBV2 combines with J gene TRBJ1-1; weak D call: TRBD1 (5 bases). Trimming pared 7 bases from V and 3 bases from J, leaving 12 bases between. The CDR3 has 13 amino acids. Germline V CDR1 and CDR2: SNHLY, FYNNEI. This chain's CDR3 is CASNQGLDTEAFF. For the CDR3, the DNA is TGTGCCAGCAATCAGGGTCTTGACACTGAAGCTTTCTTT.

The gene calls are TRBV4-1 and TRBJ2-7; 11 nucleotides line up with TRBD1. Looked up from germline, CDR1 is MGHRA and CDR2 is YSYEKL. This CDR3 is built from 14 residues. J gave up 5 bases and V 1 base, and 1 base lay outside the gene matches. The CDR3 DNA reads TGCGCCAGCAGCCAAGGGGACAGGGGGGACGAGCAGTACTTC. As protein: CASSQGDRGDEQYF.

The rearrangement uses TRBV28 and TRBJ2-5; 8 positions match TRBD2. Germline values: CDR1 MDHEN, CDR2 SYDVKM. There are 14 residues in the CDR3. V lost 5 bases, J lost 4 bases, and 6 bases stayed unmatched. In DNA form, the CDR3 reads TGTGCCAGCAGTAGCGGGACTAGAGGAGAGACCCAGTACTTC. It translates to CASSSGTRGETQYF.

The chain recombines TRBV6-5 with TRBJ2-3, with D possibly matching TRBD1 (6 bases). Germline CDR1 reads MNHEY; CDR2 reads SVGAGI. The CDR3 has 14 amino acids. Trimming pared 6 bases from V and 2 bases from J, leaving 12 bases between. The CDR3 sequence: CASRRQVNTDTQYF. As DNA, the CDR3 is TGTGCCAGCAGGAGACAGGTTAACACAGATACGCAGTATTTT.

The J gene is TRBJ2-3, the V gene TRBV6-1; tentative D call: TRBD2 (6 bases). The CDR3 is made up of 15 amino acids. The V gene lost 0 bases and the J gene lost 7 bases, with 14 bases spanning the gap. Germline loops: CDR1 MNHNS, CDR2 SASEGT. The CDR3 is CASSEADGTLHTQYF. CDR3 DNA sequence: TGTGCCAGCAGTGAAGCCGACGGGACTCTTCATACGCAGTATTTT.

CDR3 in DNA: TGCGCCAGCAGCCTAACCGGGACAGGGTCGGATGGCTACACCTTC. It translates to CASSLTGTGSDGYTF. The chain couples TRBV5-1 to TRBJ1-2, with 9 bases that match TRBD1. This CDR3 has 15 residues. Germline CDR1 reads SGHRS; CDR2 reads YFSETQ. V lost 4 bases, J lost 6 bases, and 10 bases stayed unmatched. Using reference TRBV5-1 and TRBJ1-2 for the parts outside the CDR3, the full variable domain is KAGVTQTPRYLIKTRGQQVTLSCSPISGHRSVSWYQQTPGQGLQFLFEYFSETQRNKGNFPGRFSGRQFSNSRSEMNVSTLELGDSALYLCASSLTGTGSDGYTFGSGTRLTVV.

The chain carries TRBV3-1 (or the pseudogene TRBV3-2) and TRBJ2-5, with D perhaps matching TRBD2 (5 bases). Germline V gene lookup returns CDR1 LGHDT and CDR2 YNNKEL (reference sequence). Deletions cut 4 bases from V and 5 bases from J, with 14 bases between. CDR3 length: 14 residues. Here the CDR3 reads CASSLSGGGETQYF. The CDR3 DNA follows: TGTGCCAGCAGCCTCTCCGGTGGCGGGGAGACCCAGTACTTC.

The V and J genes are TRBV4-2 and TRBJ2-3; 8 nucleotides line up with TRBD2. Per germline, CDR1 LGHNA and CDR2 YNFKEQ. Trimming cost V 4 bases and J 3 bases; bases outside gene matches: 6. The CDR3 has 15 residues. CDR3 DNA sequence: TGTGCCAGCAGCCGGAGCGGGGGCGGGACAGATACGCAGTATTTT. This gives the protein CASSRSGGGTDTQYF.

J is TRBJ1-1 and V is TRBV4-3, with a tentative D call TRBD1 (6 bases). This CDR3 comprises 19 residues. Germline V lookup: CDR1 LGHNA, CDR2 YSLEER. The V gene lost 2 bases and the J gene lost 1 base, with 23 bases spanning the gap. The CDR3 nucleotides are TGCGCCAGCAGCCAACACCAAGGACAGACCATTGGGGGGAACACTGAAGCTTTCTTT. This sequence encodes CASSQHQGQTIGGNTEAFF.

The chain is built from TRBV4-2 and TRBJ2-2; the D gene is possibly TRBD2 (6 bases). This CDR3 spans 15 amino acids. In germline, CDR1 is LGHNA, CDR2 YNFKEQ. Trimming took 4 bases from V and 5 from J, leaving 14 bases between them. The DNA for the CDR3 is TGTGCCAGCAGCCGCGGCAAGGAGGGGACCGGGGAGCTGTTTTTT. It encodes CASSRGKEGTGELFF.

The chain carries TRBV14 and TRBJ2-6; tentative D call: TRBD2 (5 bases). V lost 4 bases, J lost 0 bases, and 10 bases lay in between. Germline loops: CDR1 SGHDN, CDR2 FVKESK. The CDR3 loop spans 16 amino acids. The CDR3 region has the DNA TGTGCCAGCAGCCCCTTACTAGGCTCTGGGGCCAACGTCCTGACTTTC. It yields the protein CASSPLLGSGANVLTF.

The gene calls are TRBV12-2 and TRBJ1-2. TRBV12-2 is a pseudogene segment. The CDR3 contains 14 residues. This CDR3 is CASRELGRDYGYTF. CDR3 DNA: TGTGCAAGTCGCGAGTTAGGGAGGGACTATGGCTACACCTTC.

V gene TRBV4-3 combines with J gene TRBJ2-5; TRBD2 aligns across 10 bases. The CDR3 length is 17 residues. Germline V gives CDR1 LGHNA, CDR2 YSLEER. V shed 0 bases, J shed 2 bases, and the junction held 6 bases outside the gene matches. The CDR3 nucleotides read TGCGCCAGCAGCCAAGAGTTGCTAGCGGGGGAACAAGAGACCCAGTACTTC. Amino acids: CASSQELLAGEQETQYF.

The rearrangement uses TRBV11-3 and TRBJ1-1, with 7 nucleotides matching TRBD1. The germline gives CDR1 SGHNT, CDR2 YENEEA. The CDR3 is 14 residues long. V was pared by 3 bases and J by 4 bases, with 5 bases of the junction left unmatched. The CDR3: CASSLRGQATEAFF. CDR3 sequence (DNA): TGTGCCAGCAGCTTGAGGGGGCAGGCCACTGAAGCTTTCTTT.

The chain combines TRBV6-5 with TRBJ1-1, with a tentative D call TRBD1 (5 bases). The CDR3 extends over 14 amino acids. The V and J ends lost 2 bases and 4 bases respectively, with 11 bases between them. Germline V lookup: CDR1 MNHEY, CDR2 SVGAGI. CDR3 nucleotide sequence: TGTGCCAGCAGTTACGGGACTTCTCCCACTGAAGCTTTCTTT. This gives the protein CASSYGTSPTEAFF.

The chain employs TRBV18 and TRBJ1-6; TRBD1 agrees at 7 bases. With V trimmed by 5 bases and J by 8 bases, 9 bases remained unmatched. Germline CDR1 reads KGHSH; CDR2 reads LQKENI. The length of the CDR3 is 15 residues. As DNA, the CDR3 is TGTGCCAGCTCAAAGACCGGGACAGCTTATTCACCCCTCCACTTT. This translates into CASSKTGTAYSPLHF.